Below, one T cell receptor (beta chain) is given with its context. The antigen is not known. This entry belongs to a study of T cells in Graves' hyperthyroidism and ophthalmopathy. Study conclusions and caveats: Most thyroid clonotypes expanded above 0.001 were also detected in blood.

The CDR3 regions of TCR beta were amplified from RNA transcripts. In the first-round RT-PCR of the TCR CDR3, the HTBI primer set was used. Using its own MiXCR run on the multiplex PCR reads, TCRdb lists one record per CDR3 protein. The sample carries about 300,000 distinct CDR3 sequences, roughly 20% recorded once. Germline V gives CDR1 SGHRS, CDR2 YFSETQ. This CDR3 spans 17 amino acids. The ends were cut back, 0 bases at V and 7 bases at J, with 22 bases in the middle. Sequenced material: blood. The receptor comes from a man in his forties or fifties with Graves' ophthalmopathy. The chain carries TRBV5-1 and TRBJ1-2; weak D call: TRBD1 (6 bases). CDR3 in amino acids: CASSLAGGQTGTSGYTF. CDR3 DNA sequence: TGCGCCAGCAGCTTGGCTGGGGGGCAAACAGGGACGTCTGGCTACACCTTC.